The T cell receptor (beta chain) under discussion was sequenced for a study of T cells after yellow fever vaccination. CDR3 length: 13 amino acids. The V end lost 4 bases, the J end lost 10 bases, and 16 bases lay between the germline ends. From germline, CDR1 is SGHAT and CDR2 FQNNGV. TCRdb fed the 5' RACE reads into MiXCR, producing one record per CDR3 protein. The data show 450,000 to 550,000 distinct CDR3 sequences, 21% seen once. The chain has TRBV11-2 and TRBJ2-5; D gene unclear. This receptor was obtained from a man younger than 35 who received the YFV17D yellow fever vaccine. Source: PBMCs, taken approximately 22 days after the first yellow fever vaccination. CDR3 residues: CASSYPVAIGQYF. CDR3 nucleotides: TGTGCCAGCAGCTACCCGGTCGCAATAGGCCAGTACTTC.